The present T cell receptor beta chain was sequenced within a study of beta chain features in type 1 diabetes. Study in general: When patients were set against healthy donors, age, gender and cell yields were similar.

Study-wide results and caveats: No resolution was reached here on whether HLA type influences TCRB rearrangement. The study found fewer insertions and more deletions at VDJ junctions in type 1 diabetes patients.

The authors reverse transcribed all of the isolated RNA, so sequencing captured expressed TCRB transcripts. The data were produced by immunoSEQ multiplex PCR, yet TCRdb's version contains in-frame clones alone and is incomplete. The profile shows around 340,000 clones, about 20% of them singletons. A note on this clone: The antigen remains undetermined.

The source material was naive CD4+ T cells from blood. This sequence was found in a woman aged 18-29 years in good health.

CDR3 in DNA: TGTGCCAGCAGTTGGGGACAGGACACTGAAGCTTTCTTT. Amino acid sequence: CASSWGQDTEAFF. The chain couples TRBV6-6 to TRBJ1-1; 8 nucleotides line up with TRBD1. Germline V gene data show CDR1 as MNHNY and CDR2 as SVGAGI (reference sequence). V was clipped by 4 bases and J by 3 bases; unmatched bases: 1. The CDR3 covers 13 residues.